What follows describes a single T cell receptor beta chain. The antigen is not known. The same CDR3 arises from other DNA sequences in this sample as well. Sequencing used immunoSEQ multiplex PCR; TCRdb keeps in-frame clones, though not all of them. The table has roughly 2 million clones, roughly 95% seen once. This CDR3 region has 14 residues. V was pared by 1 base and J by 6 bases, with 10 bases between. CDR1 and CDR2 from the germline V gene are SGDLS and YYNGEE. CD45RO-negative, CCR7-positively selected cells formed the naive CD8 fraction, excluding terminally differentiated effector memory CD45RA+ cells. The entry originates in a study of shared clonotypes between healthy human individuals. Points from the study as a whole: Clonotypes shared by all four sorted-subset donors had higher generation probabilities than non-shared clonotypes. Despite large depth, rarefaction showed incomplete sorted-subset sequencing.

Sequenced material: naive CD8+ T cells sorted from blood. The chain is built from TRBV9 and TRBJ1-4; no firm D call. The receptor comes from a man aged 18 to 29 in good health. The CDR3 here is CASSVSGGDEKLFF. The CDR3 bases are TGTGCCAGCAGCGTATCGGGTGGCGATGAAAAACTGTTTTTT.